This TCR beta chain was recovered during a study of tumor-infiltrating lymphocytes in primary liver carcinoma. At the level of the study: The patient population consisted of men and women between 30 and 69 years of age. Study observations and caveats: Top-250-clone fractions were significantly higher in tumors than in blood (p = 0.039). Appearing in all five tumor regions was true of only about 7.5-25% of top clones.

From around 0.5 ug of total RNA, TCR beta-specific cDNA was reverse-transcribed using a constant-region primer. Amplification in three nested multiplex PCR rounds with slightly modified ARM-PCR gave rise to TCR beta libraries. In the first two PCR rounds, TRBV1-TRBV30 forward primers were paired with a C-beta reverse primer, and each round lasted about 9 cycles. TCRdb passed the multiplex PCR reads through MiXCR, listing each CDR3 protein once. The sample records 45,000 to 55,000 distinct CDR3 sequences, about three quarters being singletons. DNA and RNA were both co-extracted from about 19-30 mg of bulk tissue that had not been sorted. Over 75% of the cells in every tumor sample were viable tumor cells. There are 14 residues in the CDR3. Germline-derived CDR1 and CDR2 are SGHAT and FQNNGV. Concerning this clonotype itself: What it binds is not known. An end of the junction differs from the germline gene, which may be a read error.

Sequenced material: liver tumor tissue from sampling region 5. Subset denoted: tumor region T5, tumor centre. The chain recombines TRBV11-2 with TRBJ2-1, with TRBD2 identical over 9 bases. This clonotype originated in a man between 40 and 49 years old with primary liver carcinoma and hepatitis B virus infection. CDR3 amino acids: CTSSWASGIDEQFF. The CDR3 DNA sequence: TGTACCAGCAGCTGGGCTAGCGGGATTGATGAGCAGTTCTTC.